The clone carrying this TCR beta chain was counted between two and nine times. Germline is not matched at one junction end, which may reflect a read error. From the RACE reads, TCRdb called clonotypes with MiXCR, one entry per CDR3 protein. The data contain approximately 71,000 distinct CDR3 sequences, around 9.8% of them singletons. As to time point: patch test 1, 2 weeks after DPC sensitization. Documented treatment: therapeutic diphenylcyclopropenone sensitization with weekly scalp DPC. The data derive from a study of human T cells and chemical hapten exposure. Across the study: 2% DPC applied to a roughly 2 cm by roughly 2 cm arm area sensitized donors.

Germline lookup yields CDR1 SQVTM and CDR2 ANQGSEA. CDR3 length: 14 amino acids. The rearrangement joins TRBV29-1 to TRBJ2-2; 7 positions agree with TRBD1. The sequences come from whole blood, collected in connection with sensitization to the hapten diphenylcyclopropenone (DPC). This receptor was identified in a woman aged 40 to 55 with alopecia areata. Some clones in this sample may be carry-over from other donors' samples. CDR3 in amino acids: CSAMGQMNTGELSF. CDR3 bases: TGCAGCGCAATGGGACAGATGAACACCGGGGAGCTGTCTTTT.